This T cell receptor (beta chain) was sequenced during a study of human T cells and chemical hapten exposure. Regarding the study as a whole: Expanded TCRs clustered into significantly more large CDR3 similarity groups than controls, the analysis revealed. TCRs above 1 in 1000 frequency stayed constant with DPC sensitization.

As to time point: patch test 1, 2 weeks after DPC sensitization. Regarding treatment: therapeutic diphenylcyclopropenone sensitization with weekly scalp DPC. Prior to application of each patch test, blood was drawn. Donors, patients with alopecia ranging from 18 to 70 years old and judged suitable for DPC, provided samples. TCRdb ran MiXCR on the RACE reads and lists one entry per CDR3 protein. The data show under 65,000 distinct CDR3 sequences, 9.3% seen once. The sample holds many counts of this clonotype. The antigen is not known. Here the sequenced sample was whole blood, taken in connection with sensitization to the hapten diphenylcyclopropenone (DPC). The origin of this receptor is a woman aged 45-60 years with alopecia areata. Some clones in this sample may be carry-over from other donors' samples.

The CDR3 loop reads CSATRSTVGELFF. Written as DNA, the CDR3 is TGCAGTGCCACTCGATCTACTGTCGGGGAGCTGTTTTTT. This chain joins TRBV20-1 and TRBJ2-2; D is ambiguous. Germline-derived CDR1 and CDR2 are DFQATT and SNEGSKA (reference sequence). V was cut by 6 bases and J by 7 bases, with 15 bases left in between. The CDR3 is made up of 13 amino acids.